The 14 T cell receptor beta chains presented below share a single source sample, sequenced in a study of blood T cells in healthy people across ages. Next came a second PCR, run for about 6 to 11 cycles, which used a sample-barcoded 5' primer along with a J-beta primer mix. TCRdb reprocessed the 5' RACE reads with MiXCR, giving one entry per CDR3 protein. The data show about 670,000 distinct CDR3 sequences, approximately 40% seen once. The source material was blood. The receptors come from an elderly man in good health.

The chain recombines TRBV6-2 or TRBV6-3 with TRBJ2-5, with TRBD1 matching 10 bases. Near its end, the DNA agrees better with TRBJ2-7, so the J call may be wrong. Germline CDR1 is MNHEY and CDR2 is SVGEGT. This CDR3 has 13 amino acids. The CDR3 bases are TGTGCCAGCAGTGACAGGGGGCGAGGCGAGCAGTACTTC. It translates to CASSDRGRGEQYF.

This clonotype was seen a handful of times. The chain links TRBV7-9 to TRBJ1-4, with 9 bases fitting TRBD1. Germline V CDR1 and CDR2: SEHNR, FQNEAQ (reference sequence). Trimming cost V 6 bases and J 0 bases; bases outside gene matches: 11. This CDR3 spans 18 amino acids. The CDR3 DNA follows: TGTGCCAGCAGTCCCGGGACAGGGCCCAGGGCAACTAATGAAAAACTGTTTTTT. It translates to CASSPGTGPRATNEKLFF.

The V call is TRBV9, the J call TRBJ2-3; D is possibly TRBD1 or TRBD2 (5 bases each). Trimming pared 4 bases from V and 2 bases from J, leaving 14 bases between. Germline V gives CDR1 SGDLS, CDR2 YYNGEE. The CDR3 totals 15 residues. The CDR3 DNA reads as TGTGCCAGCAGCTCCTCGGGGACCCCCACAGATACGCAGTATTTT. It codes for CASSSSGTPTDTQYF.

The chain carries TRBV5-8 and TRBJ1-2; D is unclear. Germline-derived CDR1 and CDR2 are SGHTS and YDEGEE. The V and J ends lost 4 bases and 4 bases respectively, with 8 bases between them. This CDR3 is built from 12 residues. CDR3 in amino acids: CASSAIPYGYTF. The CDR3 DNA follows: TGTGCCAGCAGCGCAATCCCCTATGGCTACACCTTC.

Of note for this clonotype: A junction boundary mismatches the germline segment, possibly from a read error. The chain couples TRBV20-1 to TRBJ1-4; TRBD1 matches at 8 bases. From germline, CDR1 is DFQATT and CDR2 SNEGSKA (reference sequence). The CDR3 is 17 residues long. Here the CDR3 DNA reads TGCGGTGCTACACCTCCGGGACAGGAGGCAACTAATGAAAAACGGTTTTTT. Encoded protein: CGATPPGQEATNEKRFF.

The sample holds a few counts of this clonotype. This chain links TRBV7-2 with TRBJ2-5; 9 bases line up with TRBD1. The CDR3 spans 14 residues. Trimming at V came to 5 bases and at J to 4 bases, leaving 5 bases not matched to a gene. Germline V gene sequence: CDR1 SGHTA, CDR2 FQGNSA. The CDR3 sequence: CASSTRTGVETQYF. DNA for the CDR3: TGTGCCAGCAGCACCAGGACAGGGGTAGAGACCCAGTACTTC.

The J gene is TRBJ2-4, the V gene TRBV3-1; D unclear. V lost 4 bases and J 6 bases, leaving 10 bases between the germline ends. The CDR3 has 13 residues. The germline V gene encodes CDR1 LGHDT and CDR2 YNNKEL (reference sequence). In DNA form, the CDR3 reads TGTGCCAGCAGCCCCAGCAGATTAAACATTCAGTACTTC. It translates to CASSPSRLNIQYF.

This clonotype turned up a few times. The V call is TRBV7-2, the J call TRBJ2-3; 8 bases match TRBD2. CDR1 and CDR2 from the germline V gene are SGHTA and FQGNSA. The V and J ends lost 5 bases and 0 bases, in that order; junction bases with no gene match: 7. The CDR3 is 16 residues long. Written as DNA, the CDR3 is TGTGCCAGCAGCCTGCAGGGACTAGGGAGCACAGATACGCAGTATTTT. Its protein is CASSLQGLGSTDTQYF.

The V and J genes are TRBV6-2 or TRBV6-3 and TRBJ2-7; 11 nucleotides match TRBD2. The CDR3 extends over 14 amino acids. Germline V CDR1 and CDR2: MNHEY, SVGEGT. J gave up 5 bases and V 6 bases, and 6 bases lay outside the gene matches. CDR3 sequence: CASRRGLAEDEQYF. In nucleotides, the CDR3 is TGTGCCAGCAGGAGGGGACTAGCGGAGGACGAGCAGTACTTC.

This clonotype was seen a handful of times. CDR3 DNA sequence: TGCAGTGCTAGTCCATACCTTCAAGAGACCCAGTACTTC. Protein product: CSASPYLQETQYF. The chain recombines TRBV20-1 with TRBJ2-5; no clear D. Germline CDR1 DFQATT, CDR2 SNEGSKA (reference sequence). V gave up 3 bases and J gave up 2 bases, with 10 bases separating them. This CDR3 is 13 amino acids long.

This clonotype occurred a few times. The chain joins TRBV25-1 to TRBJ1-2, with D tentatively TRBD1 (6 bases). The CDR3 consists of 14 residues. Trimming left V 6 bases short and J 2 bases short, with 13 bases between. CDR1 and CDR2 (germline): MGHDK, SYGVNS. The CDR3: CASSYRGTNYGYTF. The CDR3 DNA is TGTGCCAGCAGCTATAGGGGGACCAACTATGGCTACACCTTC.

This chain uses TRBV14 with TRBJ2-5; maybe TRBD1 (6 bases). The end of the DNA fits TRBJ2-1 better, so the J call may be wrong. This CDR3 is 17 amino acids long. CDR1 is SGHDN and CDR2 is FVKESK in the germline V gene. The CDR3: CASSRTDRQAFQETQFF. The CDR3 DNA sequence: TGTGCCAGCAGCCGGACCGACAGGCAGGCATTCCAAGAGACCCAGTTCTTC.

This chain joins TRBV7-9 and TRBJ2-7, with D possibly matching TRBD1 (6 bases). With 4 bases removed from V and 0 bases from J, the gap between germline ends came to 22 bases. CDR1 and CDR2 from the germline V gene are SEHNR and FQNEAQ (reference sequence). The CDR3 covers 18 residues. The CDR3 DNA reads as TGTGCCAGCAGCTCTCATTTCAACAGGGTAGGGGACTCCTACGAGCAGTACTTC. This sequence encodes CASSSHFNRVGDSYEQYF.

This clonotype was observed a handful of times. The CDR3 region has the DNA TGTGCCAGCGCCCGCAGGGTTTATGAGCAGTTCTTC. This encodes CASARRVYEQFF. The V call is TRBV27, the J call TRBJ2-1; tentative D call: TRBD1 (5 bases). Germline V lookup: CDR1 MNHEY, CDR2 SMNVEV (reference sequence). The CDR3 covers 12 residues. V lost 8 bases and J lost 8, with 13 bases in between.